This T cell receptor (beta chain) was retrieved from a study of T cell responses to AZD1222 COVID-19 vaccine. Overall study findings and caveats: Donors skewed white British and female; clonal diversity was possibly underestimated. Baseline antibody screening turned up just six seropositive AZD1222 recipients.

In regard to this clone: Its matching antigen is unknown.

Researchers grouped second doses given at about 4 or about 12 weeks into one pool. Method: immunoSEQ multiplex PCR; TCRdb's copy keeps in-frame clones and lacks some. Among about 150,000 clones listed, approximately 92% were seen once. This CDR3 has 16 residues. Germline lookup yields CDR1 ENHRY and CDR2 SYGVKD. The trim removed 6 bases at V and 0 bases at J, leaving 4 bases unmatched. The starting material was peripheral blood, obtained 28 days after the second AZD1222 dose. The receptor was derived from an adult who received the AZD1222 COVID-19 vaccine. V is TRBV10-3 and J is TRBJ2-7, with 14 bases lining up with TRBD2. CDR3 in amino acids: CAIRDGTSGSSYEQYF. The DNA of the CDR3 is TGTGCCATCAGAGACGGGACTAGCGGGAGCTCCTACGAGCAGTACTTC.